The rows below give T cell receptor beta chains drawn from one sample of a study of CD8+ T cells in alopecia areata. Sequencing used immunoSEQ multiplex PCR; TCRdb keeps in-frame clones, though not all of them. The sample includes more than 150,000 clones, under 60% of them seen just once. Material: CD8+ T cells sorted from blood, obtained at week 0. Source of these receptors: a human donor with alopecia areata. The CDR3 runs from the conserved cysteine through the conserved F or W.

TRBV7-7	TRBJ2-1	CASSPNVGVKGNEQFF
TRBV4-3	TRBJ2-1	CASSQDYGAGGLYYNEQFF
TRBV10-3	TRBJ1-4	CAISGTATNEKLFF
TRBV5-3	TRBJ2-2	CASISGTSEYTGELFF
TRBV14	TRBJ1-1	CASSPWSGTEAFF
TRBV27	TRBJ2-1	CATKKGRGEQFF
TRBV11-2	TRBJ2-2	CASSPNIGELFF
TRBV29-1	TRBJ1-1	CSSIAGATEAFF
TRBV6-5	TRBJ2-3	CASKASRGTDTQYF
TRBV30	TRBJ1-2	CAWSELNGYTF
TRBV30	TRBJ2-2	CAIGQGTGELFF
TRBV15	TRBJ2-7	CATSILWGGSNEQYF
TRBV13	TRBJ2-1	CASSLEGSNEQFF
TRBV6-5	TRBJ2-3	CASSADWGDTQYF
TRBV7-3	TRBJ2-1	CASSPGTSYNEQFF
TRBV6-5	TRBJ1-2	CASSEDSWNYGYTF
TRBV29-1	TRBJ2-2	CSVVKNTGELFF
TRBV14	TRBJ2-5	CASSQRTKETQYF
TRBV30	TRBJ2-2	CAWSSSGELFF
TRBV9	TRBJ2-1	CASSVAQGDNEQFF
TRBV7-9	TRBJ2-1	CASSLVGANEQFF
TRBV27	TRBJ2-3	CASSETGPGADTQYF
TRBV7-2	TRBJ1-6	CASSLSPRQIRNSPLHF